This T cell receptor beta chain was identified in a study of T cell changes during pregnancy in multiple sclerosis. The repertoire was sequenced with immunoSEQ multiplex PCR; TCRdb's copy has only in-frame clones and lacks some. In the table there are about 83,000 clones, about 90% of which are singletons. Germline assignment: CDR1 SGDLS and CDR2 YYNGEE. The CDR3 runs 15 residues. The trim removed 0 bases at V and 10 bases at J, leaving 6 bases unmatched. This clone was detected only a few times. J is TRBJ2-1 and V is TRBV9; 11 nucleotides align to TRBD1. Sequencing used PBMCs, obtained in the first trimester of pregnancy. The sequence was obtained from a female donor in good health, serving as a control in a pregnancy study. Some clones in this sample may be carry-over from other donors' samples. The CDR3 protein is CASSVVLGQGGEQFF. DNA of the CDR3: TGTGCCAGCAGCGTAGTTTTGGGACAGGGGGGCGAGCAGTTCTTC.